Below, 30 T cell receptor beta chains from the same sample are listed, as sequenced in a study of beta chain features in type 1 diabetes. Study observations and caveats: Shorter TCRB CDR3s, moderately but significantly so, marked every one of the four CD4+ subsets in Type 1 diabetes patients.

Expressed TCRB transcripts were sequenced because the entire RNA isolate underwent reverse transcription. Sequencing used immunoSEQ multiplex PCR; TCRdb keeps in-frame clones, though not all of them. This sample carries 200,000 to 300,000 clones, roughly a tenth of them seen once, and the ten largest clones take approximately 0.017%. These receptors are not linked to any known antigen. The sequenced material came from naive CD4+ T cells from blood. The receptors originated from a man aged 30 to 45 with type 1 diabetes.

In its sample, this clone was seen a few times. V usage is TRBV6-5 and J usage is TRBJ2-1, with TRBD2 identical over 14 bases. The ends lost 7 bases at V and 4 bases at J; junction bases unmatched: 3. Germline CDR1 is MNHEY and CDR2 is SVGAGI. The CDR3 contains 15 residues. CDR3 DNA sequence: TGTGCCAGCACCGGACTAGCGGGGGGTTACAATGAGCAGTTCTTC. Translating it yields CASTGLAGGYNEQFF.

J is TRBJ2-1 and V is TRBV19; tentatively, D is TRBD2 (5 bases). The CDR3 totals 14 residues. V was pared by 1 base and J by 5 bases, with 9 bases between. Germline V CDR1 and CDR2: LNHDA, SQIVND (reference sequence). CDR3 sequence (DNA): TGTGCCAGTAGTATAGCGGGGTTGAACAATGAGCAGTTCTTC. It specifies CASSIAGLNNEQFF.

This clone showed up just a few times. This chain joins TRBV4-2 and TRBJ2-3; D might be TRBD1 (5 bases). Germline V lookup: CDR1 LGHNA, CDR2 YNFKEQ. The CDR3 totals 15 residues. Trimming removed 4 bases from V and 5 bases from J, with 16 bases in between. The CDR3: CASSPTPGLGDTQYF. CDR3 nucleotides: TGTGCCAGCAGCCCGACACCAGGGCTTGGAGATACGCAGTATTTT.

The table lists this clone with a few counts. This chain links TRBV28 with TRBJ2-1; 8 nucleotides match TRBD1. The CDR3 consists of 14 residues. J was trimmed by 0 bases and V by 5 bases; bases with no gene match: 0. CDR1 and CDR2 from the germline V gene are MDHEN and SYDVKM. CDR3 in amino acids: CASSTGGSYNEQFF. The CDR3 bases are TGTGCCAGCAGTACAGGGGGCTCCTACAATGAGCAGTTCTTC.

The chain has TRBV30 and TRBJ2-6, with TRBD2 matching over 7 bases. Germline V CDR1 and CDR2: GTSNPN, SVGIG (reference sequence). The CDR3 length is 15 residues. Trimming cost V 7 bases and J 8 bases; bases outside gene matches: 14. CDR3 in amino acids: CAYAGGWGGSNVLTF. DNA for the CDR3: TGTGCCTACGCCGGCGGCTGGGGGGGGTCCAACGTCCTGACTTTC.

This clone was seen a handful of times. This chain joins TRBV18 and TRBJ2-1, with 9 bases matching TRBD2. Trimming at V came to 6 bases and at J to 4 bases, leaving 7 bases not matched to a gene. Germline V CDR1 and CDR2: KGHSH, LQKENI. The CDR3 has 15 amino acids. The CDR3 nucleotides read TGTGCCAGCTCTCGCAGCGGGGGGCTATACAATGAGCAGTTCTTC. This codes for CASSRSGGLYNEQFF.

The rearrangement uses TRBV7-9 and TRBJ2-5, with a weak D call TRBD1 (5 bases). The germline gives CDR1 SEHNR, CDR2 FQNEAQ (reference sequence). The CDR3 sequence is 15 residues long. Trimming pared 2 bases from V and 2 bases from J, leaving 12 bases between. The CDR3 loop is CASSLIGDGQETQYF. CDR3 bases: TGTGCCAGCAGCTTAATAGGGGATGGACAAGAGACCCAGTACTTC.

This clone has just a few counts. CDR3 nucleotides: TGTGCCAGCAGCTTGGCGGGCGGTCCTACGGGGAATGAGCAGTTCTTC. It specifies CASSLAGGPTGNEQFF. The V gene is TRBV5-4, the J gene TRBJ2-1, with a possible D match to TRBD2 (5 bases). Germline V gives CDR1 SGHNT, CDR2 YYREEE (reference sequence). Trimming removed 0 bases at V and 7 bases at J, with 17 bases between. CDR3 length equals 16 residues.

In this sample, this clone turned up a few times. The V call is TRBV6-6, the J call TRBJ1-6, with no clear D. CDR3 size: 13 residues. Trimming pared 6 bases from V and 10 bases from J, leaving 13 bases between. Germline-derived CDR1 and CDR2 are MNHNY and SVGAGI (reference sequence). Written as DNA, the CDR3 is TGTGCCAGCAGGCCCGACTTTCGCTCACCCCTCCACTTT. As protein: CASRPDFRSPLHF.

In its sample, this clone was seen a few times. The chain uses TRBV7-8 and TRBJ2-5; no clear D gene. CDR3 length: 14 residues. Germline CDR1 SGHVS, CDR2 FQNEAQ. Trimming removed 5 bases from V and 4 bases from J, with 14 bases in between. The CDR3 coding sequence is TGTGCCAGCAGCCAGGTGGTCACACTAGAGACCCAGTACTTC. Protein: CASSQVVTLETQYF.

The rearrangement uses TRBV5-6 and TRBJ2-7; the D gene is possibly TRBD1 (5 bases). This CDR3 comprises 15 residues. In germline, CDR1 is SGHDT, CDR2 YYEEEE. Trimming pared 4 bases from V and 0 bases from J, leaving 14 bases between. In nucleotides, the CDR3 is TGTGCCAGCAGCAAATATGGGGCCGCCTCCTACGAGCAGTACTTC. Residues: CASSKYGAASYEQYF. The whole variable domain, remainder taken from reference TRBV5-6 and TRBJ2-7, is DAGVTQSPTHLIKTRGQQVTLRCSPKSGHDTVSWYQQALGQGPQFIFQYYEEEERQRGNFPDRFSGHQFPNYSSELNVNALLLGDSALYLCASSKYGAASYEQYFGPGTRLTVT.

This clone was observed a few times. The chain links TRBV7-2 to TRBJ2-2; D might be TRBD2 (5 bases). Germline V gives CDR1 SGHTA, CDR2 FQGNSA. The CDR3 sequence is 14 residues long. Between the trimmed V and J ends, which lost 6 bases and 2 bases, there was a span of 10 bases. Here the CDR3 reads CASSSGLNTGELFF. CDR3 DNA sequence: TGTGCCAGCAGTTCTGGACTCAACACCGGGGAGCTGTTTTTT.

V gene TRBV5-4 combines with J gene TRBJ1-2; D not resolved. The CDR3 is 12 residues long. V lost 0 bases and J 11 bases, leaving 11 bases between the germline ends. Germline assignment: CDR1 SGHNT and CDR2 YYREEE (reference sequence). The chain's CDR3 is CASSLVGERYTF. DNA of the CDR3: TGTGCCAGCAGCTTGGTGGGAGAGAGATACACCTTC.

This clone was counted only a few times. This chain links TRBV30 with TRBJ2-1; D gene uncertain. The CDR3 is 11 residues long. Germline loops: CDR1 GTSNPN, CDR2 SVGIG (reference sequence). V lost 0 bases, J lost 6 bases, and 3 bases lay in between. Written as DNA, the CDR3 is TGTGCCTGGAGTGTGGCCAATGAGCAGTTCTTC. As protein: CAWSVANEQFF.

The J gene is TRBJ2-5, the V gene TRBV7-6, with D perhaps matching TRBD1 (6 bases). The CDR3 has 15 residues. The V end was cut by 1 base, the J end by 1 base, with 10 bases between. The germline CDR1 and CDR2 sequences are SGHVS and FNYEAQ. The CDR3 coding sequence is TGTGCCAGCAGCTTAGGCGTCAGGGGCCAAGAGACCCAGTACTTC. It is translated as CASSLGVRGQETQYF.

The chain employs TRBV29-1 and TRBJ2-4, with TRBD1 matching over 10 bases. The germline gives CDR1 SQVTM, CDR2 ANQGSEA. V was clipped by 6 bases and J by 5 bases; unmatched bases: 1. The CDR3 is 12 amino acids. Written as DNA, the CDR3 is TGCAGCGTAGGGACAGGGGAAAACATTCAGTACTTC. Protein product: CSVGTGENIQYF. Supplemented by reference TRBV29-1 and TRBJ2-4, the full variable domain reads SAVISQKPSRDICQRGTSLTIQCQVDSQVTMMFWYRQQPGQSLTLIATANQGSEATYESGFVIDKFPISRPNLTFSTLTVSNMSPEDSSIYLCSVGTGENIQYFGAGTRLSVL.

The V gene is TRBV7-8, the J gene TRBJ2-6; perhaps TRBD1 as D (5 bases). The germline gives CDR1 SGHVS, CDR2 FQNEAQ. This CDR3 has 14 amino acids. With 8 bases removed from V and 2 bases from J, the gap between germline ends came to 10 bases. The CDR3 DNA reads TGTGCCAGCGAAGGGGTTCCTGGGGCCAACGTCCTGACTTTC. Encoded protein: CASEGVPGANVLTF.

This clone was seen a single time. The gene calls are TRBV5-6 and TRBJ1-5; D is undetermined. This CDR3 comprises 14 residues. Per germline, CDR1 SGHDT and CDR2 YYEEEE. Trimming removed 0 bases at V and 1 base at J, with 5 bases between. Written as DNA, the CDR3 is TGTGCCAGCAGCTTGGGGAGGAGCAATCAGCCCCAGCATTTT. This gives the protein CASSLGRSNQPQHF.

This rearrangement joins TRBV29-1 to TRBJ1-1; TRBD1 matches 9 bases. This CDR3 has 14 amino acids. The V and J ends lost 6 bases and 4 bases, in that order; junction bases with no gene match: 9. The germline V gene has CDR1 SQVTM and CDR2 ANQGSEA. Written as DNA, the CDR3 is TGCAGCGTGGAACCCGGGGACAGGGCCACTGAAGCTTTCTTT. Translating gives CSVEPGDRATEAFF.

In its sample, this clone was seen a few times. The chain recombines TRBV29-1 with TRBJ2-3; D possibly corresponds to TRBD1 (5 bases). Germline lookup yields CDR1 SQVTM and CDR2 ANQGSEA. V shed 4 bases and J shed 3 bases, with 17 bases lying between them. The CDR3 length is 15 residues. The CDR3 here is CSVGGLLRLTDTQYF. The CDR3 DNA is TGCAGCGTTGGGGGCCTCCTCCGATTGACAGATACGCAGTATTTT.

With regard to this clone: The junction shows a germline mismatch at one end, possibly a read error. The chain uses TRBV18 and TRBJ2-1, with no clear D. Germline CDR1 reads KGHSH; CDR2 reads LQKENI. The CDR3 has 13 residues. CDR3 in amino acids: CASSPDSSNEQFF. CDR3 DNA: TGTGCCAGCTCACCAGACTCCTCCAATGAGCAGTTCTTC. The variable domain in full, completed from reference TRBV18 and TRBJ2-1, reads NAGVMQNPRHLVRRRGQEARLRCSPMKGHSHVYWYRQLPEEGLKFMVYLQKENIIDESGMPKERFSAEFPKEGPSILRIQQVVRGDSAAYFCASSPDSSNEQFFGPGTRLTVL.

This clone was detected a few times. This chain connects TRBV7-3 to TRBJ1-2; D not certain. V was clipped by 2 bases and J by 2 bases, with 12 bases between them. This CDR3 is built from 15 residues. CDR1 is SGHTA and CDR2 is FQGTGA in the germline V gene. CDR3 nucleotides: TGTGCCAGCAGCTTACGCAGTGGGGAGAACTATGGCTACACCTTC. It encodes CASSLRSGENYGYTF.

This clone was seen more than once but under ten times. The sample carries other DNA sequences with the same CDR3. This chain uses TRBV7-2 with TRBJ2-3, with 8 bases aligning to TRBD2. Germline loops: CDR1 SGHTA, CDR2 FQGNSA. This CDR3 is 14 amino acids long. Trimming took 5 bases from V and 3 from J; bases not matched to a gene: 4. The DNA for the CDR3 is TGTGCCAGCAGCCTCCGCGGGGGGACAGATACGCAGTATTTT. It translates to CASSLRGGTDTQYF.

The chain couples TRBV7-2 to TRBJ2-1, with D perhaps TRBD1 (5 bases). CDR1 and CDR2 from the germline V gene are SGHTA and FQGNSA. V was clipped by 2 bases and J by 9 bases, with 8 bases between them. The CDR3 consists of 12 residues. The CDR3 DNA sequence: TGTGCCAGCAGCTTACGAAGGGGTGAGCAGTTCTTC. Protein: CASSLRRGEQFF.

This clone has only a few counts. The chain links TRBV6-5 to TRBJ2-1, with D uncertain. The germline CDR1 and CDR2 sequences are MNHEY and SVGAGI. Trimming stripped 4 bases from V and 9 bases from J, with 7 bases between. The CDR3 totals 11 residues. Written as DNA, the CDR3 is TGTGCCAGCAGTTCGGTTGGTGAGCAGTTCTTC. This translates into CASSSVGEQFF.

This clone has a handful of counts. The CDR3 bases are TGTGCCAGCAGCGTAAGAACGCCCAGCACCGGGGAGCTGTTTTTT. Translating gives CASSVRTPSTGELFF. The chain combines TRBV9 with TRBJ2-2; no firm D call. Germline V gene data show CDR1 as SGDLS and CDR2 as YYNGEE. The CDR3 consists of 15 residues. The V end lost 1 base, the J end lost 4 bases, and 11 bases lay between the germline ends.

This clone was recorded a few times. The chain couples TRBV28 to TRBJ1-6; 7 bases agree with TRBD1. The CDR3 covers 15 residues. Per germline, CDR1 MDHEN and CDR2 SYDVKM. V was pared by 6 bases and J by 7 bases, with 9 bases of the junction left unmatched. The CDR3 here is CASSRRDSRNSPLHF. The DNA of the CDR3 is TGTGCCAGCAGCCGCCGGGACAGCCGGAATTCACCCCTCCACTTT.

This clone was observed a handful of times. This chain joins TRBV7-6 and TRBJ2-7, with 10 bases that match TRBD2. Trimming removed 5 bases from V and 6 bases from J; junction bases left unmatched: 7. CDR1 and CDR2 (germline): SGHVS, FNYEAQ. The CDR3 has 14 residues. The CDR3 DNA sequence: TGTGCCAGCAGCATACTAGCGGGGAATACCGAGCAGTACTTC. Translation: CASSILAGNTEQYF. Full variable domain (outside the CDR3, taken from reference TRBV7-6 and TRBJ2-7): GAGVSQSPRYKVTKRGQDVALRCDPISGHVSLYWYRQALGQGPEFLTYFNYEAQQDKSGLPNDRFSAERPEGSISTLTIQRTEQRDSAMYRCASSILAGNTEQYFGPGTRLTVT.

The DNA of the CDR3 is TGTGCCAGTAGCCAGTTCGTCTCGAACGAGCAGTACTTC. Amino acid sequence: CASSQFVSNEQYF. The chain combines TRBV19 with TRBJ2-7, with no clear D. The CDR3 length is 13 residues. V lost 6 bases, J lost 5 bases, and 14 bases lay in between. The germline V gene encodes CDR1 LNHDA and CDR2 SQIVND (reference sequence).

Only a few counts were recorded for this clone. The chain joins TRBV30 to TRBJ2-5; 8 bases map to TRBD1. V lost 1 base and J lost 5; bases outside the gene matches: 3. CDR1 is GTSNPN, CDR2 SVGIG, per germline (reference sequence). The CDR3 length is 13 residues. CDR3 protein: CAWSGQGRETQYF. DNA for the CDR3: TGTGCCTGGAGTGGACAGGGGCGGGAGACCCAGTACTTC. Drawing the rest from reference TRBV30 and TRBJ2-5, the complete variable domain is SQTIHQWPATLVQPVGSPLSLECTVEGTSNPNLYWYRQAAGRGLQLLFYSVGIGQISSEVPQNLSASRPQDRQFILSSKKLLLSDSGFYLCAWSGQGRETQYFGPGTRLLVL.